This T cell receptor (beta chain) emerged from a study of Graves' ophthalmopathy and Graves' hyperthyroidism. CDR1 ENHRY and CDR2 SYGVKD come from the germline V gene. The CDR3 length is 13 residues. With 6 bases removed from V and 4 bases from J, the gap between germline ends came to 12 bases. Using RNA transcripts, the TCR beta CDR3 regions were amplified. RT-PCR with HTBI primers came first, then second-round multiplex PCR. From the multiplex PCR reads, TCRdb called clonotypes with MiXCR, one entry per CDR3 protein. The profile covers 600,000 to 650,000 distinct CDR3 sequences, with approximately 22% appearing a single time and approximately 7.7% taken by the ten largest. The PBMC fraction was derived from about 10 ml of fresh peripheral blood.

The sequenced material came from peripheral blood. The rearrangement joins TRBV10-3 to TRBJ1-2, with D possibly being TRBD1 (5 bases). The sequence was obtained from a woman aged 18-29 years with stable Graves' hyperthyroidism. Some clones in this sample may be carry-over from other donors' samples. CDR3: CAISSGTVYGYTF. In nucleotides, the CDR3 is TGTGCCATCAGCTCAGGGACGGTCTATGGCTACACCTTC.